The T cell receptor (beta chain) under discussion was sequenced for a study of metastatic and nonmetastatic thyroid tumors. Study background: A comparison of repertoires was made across blood and tumor or nodule tissue from malignant and benign thyroid patients. Whole-study results and caveats: In blood and tumor, TCR beta diversity was reportedly significantly higher in malignant thyroid tumors than in benign nodules.

A remark on this clone: Its antigen is not identified.

Original handling: Across clinicopathological groups, CDR3 differences served as the basis for building a distant-metastasis classifier for papillary thyroid cancer. TCRdb re-analyzed the PCR reads through MiXCR. TCRdb, not the authors, supplied the V and J calls. Of over 12,000 clones listed, more than 20% are singletons. Thyroid surgery was preceded by no treatment in any patient. The TCR sequence derives from a female donor with papillary thyroid cancer or a benign thyroid nodule (not recorded which). Some clones in this sample may be carry-over from other donors' samples. Sample: tumor tissue.

The CDR3 DNA is TGCGCCAGCAGCCGCAGTACAGGGTTTAACACTGAAGCTTTCTTT. Translating it yields CASSRSTGFNTEAFF. This chain joins TRBV5-1 and TRBJ1-1, with D perhaps matching TRBD1 (6 bases). Germline-derived CDR1 and CDR2 are SGHRS and YFSETQ. The CDR3 spans 15 residues. Trimming cost V 4 bases and J 2 bases, with 15 bases left between them.